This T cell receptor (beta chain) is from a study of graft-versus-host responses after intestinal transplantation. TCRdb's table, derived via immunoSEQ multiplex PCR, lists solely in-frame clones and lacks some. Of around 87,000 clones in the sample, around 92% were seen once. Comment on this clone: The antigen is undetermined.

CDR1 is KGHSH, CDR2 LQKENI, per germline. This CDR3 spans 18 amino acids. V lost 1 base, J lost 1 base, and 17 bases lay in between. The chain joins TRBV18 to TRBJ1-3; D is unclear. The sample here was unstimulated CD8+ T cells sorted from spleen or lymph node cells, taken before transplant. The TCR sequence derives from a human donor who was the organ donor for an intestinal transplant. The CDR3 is CASSPRRQSGSSGNTIYF. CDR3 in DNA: TGTGCCAGCTCACCACGGCGGCAATCGGGGTCTTCTGGAAACACCATATATTTT.